The next 21 T cell receptor beta chains were all read from a single sample in a study of T cell responses to AZD1222 COVID-19 vaccine. Profiled with immunoSEQ multiplex PCR; TCRdb holds only in-frame clones, not every one. The sample has 150,000 or so clones, 75% to 95% seen once. Sequencing was performed on peripheral blood, taken on day 0 of AZD1222 vaccination. The origin of the receptors is an adult in good health.

The rearrangement joins TRBV6-1 to TRBJ1-5; a weak D match, TRBD1 (5 bases). The V and J ends lost 2 bases and 7 bases respectively, with 12 bases between them. Looked up from germline, CDR1 is MNHNS and CDR2 is SASEGT. The CDR3 sequence is 14 residues long. CDR3 amino acids: CASSESRGWQPQHF. CDR3 sequence (DNA): TGTGCCAGCAGTGAATCAAGGGGTTGGCAGCCCCAGCATTTT.

V usage is TRBV21-1 and J usage is TRBJ2-2; the listed D gene, TRBD2, was not tested against the DNA. TRBV21-1 is deemed a pseudogene. This CDR3 region has 17 residues. The CDR3 protein is CASSKEGTSSNTGELFF. The CDR3 bases are TGTGCCAGCAGCAAAGAGGGGACTAGCTCGAACACCGGGGAGCTGTTTTTT.

The rearrangement joins TRBV6-5 to TRBJ1-1, with TRBD1 matching over 7 bases. Per germline, CDR1 MNHEY and CDR2 SVGAGI. The CDR3 covers 11 residues. The trim removed 8 bases at V and 9 bases at J, leaving 6 bases unmatched. The CDR3 DNA follows: TGTGCCAGCCGGACAGGACGGAAAGCTTTCTTT. It encodes CASRTGRKAFF.

The rearrangement joins TRBV5-4 to TRBJ1-4, with 9 bases lining up with TRBD1. CDR1 and CDR2 from the germline V gene are SGHNT and YYREEE (reference sequence). J lost 7 bases, V lost 0 bases, and 4 bases had no gene match. This CDR3 has 15 amino acids. The CDR3 protein is CASSLAQTGGEKLFF. For the CDR3, the DNA is TGTGCCAGCAGCTTGGCCCAGACAGGGGGTGAAAAACTGTTTTTT.

V and J are TRBV5-1 and TRBJ1-1; possible D gene TRBD1, 5 bases. Germline V lookup: CDR1 SGHRS, CDR2 YFSETQ. Trimming took off 5 bases at V and 4 bases at J, with 12 bases between the two ends. The CDR3 runs 13 residues. CDR3 coding DNA: TGCGCCAGCAGGGGGACGGTGACCACTGAAGCTTTCTTT. This codes for CASRGTVTTEAFF.

The chain combines TRBV11-3 with TRBJ2-1; possibly TRBD1 for D (6 bases). Trimming took off 5 bases at V and 6 bases at J, with 17 bases between the two ends. The germline V gene encodes CDR1 SGHNT and CDR2 YENEEA. This CDR3 contains 15 residues. The CDR3 nucleotides are TGTGCCAGCAGCGCAGGGGCCCTGGCCCCCAATGAGCAGTTCTTC. This encodes CASSAGALAPNEQFF.

V gene TRBV5-1 combines with J gene TRBJ1-1; 10 nucleotides agree with TRBD1. This CDR3 is 16 amino acids long. Trimming at V came to 2 bases and at J to 4 bases, leaving 8 bases not matched to a gene. The germline CDR1 and CDR2 sequences are SGHRS and YFSETQ. CDR3 in DNA: TGCGCCAGCAGCTTCAGACAGGGGGCTGGCGGCACTGAAGCTTTCTTT. It translates to CASSFRQGAGGTEAFF.

The chain combines TRBV7-3 with TRBJ1-1, with D possibly matching TRBD1 (6 bases). V lost 4 bases, J lost 1 base, and 16 bases lay in between. Germline V lookup: CDR1 SGHTA, CDR2 FQGTGA. This CDR3 has 16 residues. The DNA of the CDR3 is TGTGCCAGCAGCTCTACCGGGAGGGGGGCGAACACTGAAGCTTTCTTT. Protein product: CASSSTGRGANTEAFF.

Comments on this clone: At one end, the junction sequence differs from germline, possibly due to a read error. V and J are TRBV29-1 and TRBJ1-1, with D unresolved. The germline gives CDR1 SQVTM, CDR2 ANQGSEA. The CDR3 consists of 10 residues. As DNA, the CDR3 is TGCAGCGTTGATAATGTACAGCTGCTCTTT. It translates to CSVDNVQLLF.

This chain uses TRBV6-6 with TRBJ2-7; TRBD2 agrees at 10 bases. The germline V gene encodes CDR1 MNHNY and CDR2 SVGAGI (reference sequence). The V and J ends lost 7 bases and 0 bases, in that order; junction bases with no gene match: 6. CDR3 length: 15 residues. The CDR3 nucleotides read TGTGCCAGCACCATTAGCGGGGGGAGCTCCTACGAGCAGTACTTC. It is translated as CASTISGGSSYEQYF.

V is TRBV18 and J is TRBJ1-4; D unresolved. Germline V CDR1 and CDR2: KGHSH, LQKENI. The CDR3 contains 14 residues. Trimming took off 3 bases at V and 8 bases at J, with 13 bases between the two ends. CDR3 protein: CASSPFENGEKLFF. CDR3 in DNA: TGTGCCAGCTCACCTTTCGAGAATGGAGAAAAACTGTTTTTT.

The V and J genes are TRBV6-5 and TRBJ2-2; D is unclear. This CDR3 is built from 15 residues. Deletions cut 6 bases from V and 1 base from J, with 12 bases between. Germline CDR1 and CDR2: MNHEY and SVGAGI. The DNA for the CDR3 is TGTGCCAGCAGCAGAAACTACAGGAACACCGGGGAGCTGTTTTTT. Translated, it gives CASSRNYRNTGELFF.

This rearrangement joins TRBV7-9 to TRBJ1-4; 7 bases are shared with TRBD1. V shed 3 bases, J shed 7 bases, and the junction held 8 bases outside the gene matches. The V gene's germline CDR1 is SEHNR and CDR2 FQNEAQ (reference sequence). This CDR3 has 15 amino acids. The CDR3 coding sequence is TGTGCCAGCAGCTTCAAACAGGGGCGAAGTGAAAAACTGTTTTTT. This codes for CASSFKQGRSEKLFF.

The table lists this clone with a count of one. The chain combines TRBV3-1 (or the pseudogene TRBV3-2) with TRBJ2-1; D is undetermined. This CDR3 has 14 amino acids. Trimming removed 0 bases at V and 8 bases at J, with 11 bases between. Germline V CDR1 and CDR2: LGHDT, YNNKEL (reference sequence). The CDR3 DNA reads TGTGCCAGCAGCCAAGATAGGGCAGGCCATGAGCAGTTCTTC. Protein product: CASSQDRAGHEQFF.

The chain combines TRBV18 with TRBJ1-1, with 8 bases that match TRBD1. V lost 1 base, J lost 7 bases, and 2 bases stayed unmatched. The germline V gene has CDR1 KGHSH and CDR2 LQKENI. The CDR3 has 13 residues. Written as DNA, the CDR3 is TGTGCCAGCTCACCACGTGACAGGGGTGAAGCTTTCTTT. Its protein product is CASSPRDRGEAFF.

The chain is built from TRBV3-1 (or the pseudogene TRBV3-2) and TRBJ1-5, with D possibly matching TRBD1 (5 bases). The germline CDR1 and CDR2 sequences are LGHDT and YNNKEL (reference sequence). This CDR3 has 15 residues. Trimming shortened V by 1 base and J by 3 bases, and 10 bases separated the two germline ends. The DNA of the CDR3 is TGTGCCAGCAGCCAAGGGGTAGGGGTCAATCAGCCCCAGCATTTT. It codes for CASSQGVGVNQPQHF.

The rearrangement uses TRBV28 and TRBJ1-2; TRBD1 might be the D (5 bases). Germline V gene data show CDR1 as MDHEN and CDR2 as SYDVKM. The CDR3 is 14 amino acids. Trimming took off 3 bases at V and 3 bases at J, with 11 bases between the two ends. The DNA of the CDR3 is TGTGCCAGCAGTTTTCGGGGGAGTGACTATGGCTACACCTTC. It encodes CASSFRGSDYGYTF.

The chain carries TRBV2 and TRBJ1-1; the D is unclear. Germline V CDR1 and CDR2: SNHLY, FYNNEI. Between the trimmed V and J ends, which lost 7 bases and 0 bases, there was a span of 21 bases. This CDR3 is built from 17 residues. This chain's CDR3 is CASTPLESRGVNTEAFF. The CDR3 coding sequence is TGTGCCAGCACCCCCCTAGAGTCCCGGGGAGTGAACACTGAAGCTTTCTTT.

The table lists this clone with a few counts. The chain combines TRBV24-1 with TRBJ1-5, with 8 bases lining up with TRBD1. Germline trimming cut 3 bases from V and 6 bases from J; bases unmatched to any gene: 6. CDR1 is KGHDR and CDR2 is SFDVKD in the germline V gene. The CDR3 is 15 amino acids. The CDR3 nucleotides read TGTGCCACCAGTGATGCAGGGGGCGAGAGTCAGCCCCAGCATTTT. Encoded protein: CATSDAGGESQPQHF.

The V and J genes are TRBV30 and TRBJ1-6; TRBD1 might be the D (5 bases). CDR1 is GTSNPN, CDR2 SVGIG, per germline (reference sequence). The V and J ends lost 2 bases and 7 bases respectively, with 9 bases between them. CDR3 length: 13 residues. Here the CDR3 DNA reads TGTGCCTGGAGTCACAGGTCGAATTCACCCCTCCACTTT. Encoded protein: CAWSHRSNSPLHF.

The chain combines TRBV29-1 with TRBJ1-1; D may be TRBD1 (6 bases). Germline CDR1 reads SQVTM; CDR2 reads ANQGSEA. This CDR3 region has 14 residues. The V and J ends lost 1 base and 1 base respectively, with 10 bases between them. CDR3 sequence reads: CSVEVPGQNTEAFF. As DNA, the CDR3 is TGCAGCGTTGAAGTCCCGGGACAGAACACTGAAGCTTTCTTT.